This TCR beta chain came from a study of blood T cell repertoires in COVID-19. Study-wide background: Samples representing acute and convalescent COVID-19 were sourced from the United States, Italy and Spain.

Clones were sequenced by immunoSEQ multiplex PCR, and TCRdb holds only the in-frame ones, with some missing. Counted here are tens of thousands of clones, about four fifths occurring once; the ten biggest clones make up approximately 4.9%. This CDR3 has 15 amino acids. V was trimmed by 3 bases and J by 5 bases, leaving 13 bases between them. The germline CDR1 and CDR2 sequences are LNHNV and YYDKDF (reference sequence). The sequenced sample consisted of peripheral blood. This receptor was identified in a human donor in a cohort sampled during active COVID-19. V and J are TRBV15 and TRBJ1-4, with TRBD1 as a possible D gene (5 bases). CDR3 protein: CATSSPGGWNEKLFF. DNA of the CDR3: TGTGCCACCAGCAGCCCTGGGGGGTGGAATGAAAAACTGTTTTTT.